Shown below are 5 T cell receptor beta chains from a single sample sequenced in a study of shared clonotypes between healthy human individuals. The protocol was immunoSEQ multiplex PCR, while the TCRdb copy is restricted to in-frame clones and leaves out a portion. The table has some 1,100,000 clones, approximately 78% seen once; the top ten hold approximately 0.56%. Sequencing was performed on memory CD4+ T cells from PBMCs. The subset denotes: CD45RA-negative fraction. These receptors were collected from a man aged 18 to 29 in good health. Some clones in this sample may be carry-over from other donors' samples.

The rearrangement uses TRBV5-1 and TRBJ2-7; 9 bases align to TRBD1. The CDR3 covers 16 residues. Germline CDR1 is SGHRS and CDR2 is YFSETQ. With 2 bases clipped from V and 4 bases from J, the junction kept 10 bases outside the gene matches. CDR3 sequence (DNA): TGCGCCAGCAGCTTACAACCGGGACAGGGTCTTTACGAGCAGTACTTC. Translation: CASSLQPGQGLYEQYF.

The chain combines TRBV9 with TRBJ2-5; 14 nucleotides match TRBD2. The V and J ends lost 1 base and 1 base, in that order; junction bases with no gene match: 3. The length of the CDR3 is 17 residues. Germline values: CDR1 SGDLS, CDR2 YYNGEE. CDR3 bases: TGTGCCAGCAGCGTACGGGGACTAGCGGGGGCCCAAGAGACCCAGTACTTC. This gives the protein CASSVRGLAGAQETQYF.

Ten or more counts support this clone. The rearrangement links TRBV7-2 to TRBJ2-1; 12 nucleotides agree with TRBD2. Trimming removed 5 bases from V and 0 bases from J; junction bases left unmatched: 11. Per the germline V gene, CDR1 is SGHTA and CDR2 is FQGNSA. CDR3 length equals 19 residues. This CDR3 is CASSTPGLAGQDSYNEQFF. The CDR3 DNA reads TGTGCCAGCAGCACGCCGGGACTAGCGGGTCAAGACTCCTACAATGAGCAGTTCTTC. Drawing the rest from reference TRBV7-2 and TRBJ2-1, the complete variable domain is GAGVSQSPSNKVTEKGKDVELRCDPISGHTALYWYRQSLGQGLEFLIYFQGNSAPDKSGLPSDRFSAERTGGSVSTLTIQRTQQEDSAVYLCASSTPGLAGQDSYNEQFFGPGTRLTVL.

This clone was counted once. This chain uses TRBV14 with TRBJ1-2; D is uncertain. The CDR3 covers 13 residues. Germline-derived CDR1 and CDR2 are SGHDN and FVKESK. Trimming removed 4 bases at V and 3 bases at J, with 9 bases between. CDR3 loop: CASSPQAYYGYTF. Here the CDR3 DNA reads TGTGCCAGCAGCCCCCAGGCCTACTATGGCTACACCTTC.

This chain links TRBV11-2 with TRBJ2-1, with TRBD1 matching 9 bases. Per the germline V gene, CDR1 is SGHAT and CDR2 is FQNNGV. The CDR3 has 18 residues. The ends lost 4 bases at V and 2 bases at J; junction bases unmatched: 12. The CDR3 protein is CASSSAFERQGAYNEQFF. The CDR3 bases are TGTGCCAGCAGCTCCGCCTTTGAGAGACAGGGGGCCTACAATGAGCAGTTCTTC.